This entry features one T cell receptor (beta chain) sequence. It was with 60 Vbeta and 13 Jbeta primers that the PCR ran. This table comes from immunoSEQ multiplex PCR, and its TCRdb copy is limited to in-frame clones, with some not included. The data show about 53,000 clones, and the top ten clones hold 9.5% to 15%. This specimen comes from a study of cytomegalovirus exposure and HLA in healthy donors. This CDR3 has 15 residues. V trimming: 1 base; J trimming: 6 bases; junction bases outside the gene matches: 5. Germline-derived CDR1 and CDR2 are SGHRS and YFSETQ. Regarding donors, all were healthy bone marrow donors.

The sample consisted of PBMCs. The chain combines TRBV5-1 with TRBJ1-4, with 8 bases that match TRBD1. The TCR originated in a man between 18 and 29 years old in good health and CMV-seropositive. This chain's CDR3 is CASSLFRGQDEKLFF. The DNA of the CDR3 is TGCGCCAGCAGCTTGTTCAGGGGGCAAGATGAAAAACTGTTTTTT.